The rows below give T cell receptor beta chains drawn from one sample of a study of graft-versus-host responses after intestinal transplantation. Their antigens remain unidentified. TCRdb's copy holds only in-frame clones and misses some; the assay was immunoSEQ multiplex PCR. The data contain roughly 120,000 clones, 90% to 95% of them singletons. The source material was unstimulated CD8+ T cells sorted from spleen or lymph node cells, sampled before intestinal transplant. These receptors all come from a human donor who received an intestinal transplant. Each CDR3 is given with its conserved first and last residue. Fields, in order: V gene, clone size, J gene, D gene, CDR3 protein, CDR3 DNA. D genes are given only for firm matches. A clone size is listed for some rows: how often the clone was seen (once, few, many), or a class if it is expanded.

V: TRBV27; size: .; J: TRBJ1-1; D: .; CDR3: CASSYQGLTEAFF; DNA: TGTGCCAGCAGTTACCAGGGGCTCACTGAAGCTTTCTTT
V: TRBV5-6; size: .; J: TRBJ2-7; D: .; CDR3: CASSPLGGIAYEQYF; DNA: TGTGCCAGCAGCCCCCTTGGCGGGATCGCCTACGAGCAGTACTTC
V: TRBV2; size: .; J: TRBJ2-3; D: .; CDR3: CASRALVGGARTDTQYF; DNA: TGTGCCAGCAGGGCGCTAGTTGGGGGAGCGAGGACAGATACGCAGTATTTT
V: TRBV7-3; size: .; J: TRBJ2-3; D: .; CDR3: CASSPVSGSTDTQYF; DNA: TGTGCCAGCAGCCCAGTTTCGGGCAGCACAGATACGCAGTATTTT
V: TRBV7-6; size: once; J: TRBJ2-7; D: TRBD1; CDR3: CASSLGTGRYEQYF; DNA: TGTGCCAGCAGCTTAGGGACAGGGCGATACGAGCAGTACTTC
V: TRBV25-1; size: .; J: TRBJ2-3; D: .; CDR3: CASSPADSSTDTQYF; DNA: TGTGCCAGCAGTCCCGCGGACAGTAGCACAGATACGCAGTATTTT
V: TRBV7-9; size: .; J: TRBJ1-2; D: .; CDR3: CASSSGTEGRGVGYTF; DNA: TGTGCCAGCAGCTCCGGAACGGAGGGAAGGGGAGTTGGCTACACCTTC
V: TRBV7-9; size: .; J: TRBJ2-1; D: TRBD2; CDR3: CASSLGLGGNEQFF; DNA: TGTGCCAGCAGCTTGGGGTTGGGAGGGAATGAGCAGTTCTTC
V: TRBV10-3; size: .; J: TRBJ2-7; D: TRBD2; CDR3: CATAGLAGVYEQYF; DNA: TGTGCCACGGCGGGACTAGCGGGAGTGTACGAGCAGTACTTC
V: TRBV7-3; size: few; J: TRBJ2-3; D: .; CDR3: CASSPSDTDTQYF; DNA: TGTGCCAGCAGCCCTTCGGACACAGATACGCAGTATTTT
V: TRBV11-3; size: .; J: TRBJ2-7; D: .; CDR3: CASSLVGYGTYEQYF; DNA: TGTGCCAGCAGCTTAGTTGGGTATGGGACCTACGAGCAGTACTTC
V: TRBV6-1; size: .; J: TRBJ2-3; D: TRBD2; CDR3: CASSERRTSATDTQYF; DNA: TGTGCCAGCAGTGAACGCAGGACTAGCGCCACAGATACGCAGTATTTT
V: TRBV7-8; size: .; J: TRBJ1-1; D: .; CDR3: CASSLPGDTDTEAFF; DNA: TGTGCCAGCAGCTTACCAGGGGATACGGACACTGAAGCTTTCTTT
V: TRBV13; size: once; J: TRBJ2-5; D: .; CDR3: CASSQTGSQETQYF; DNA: TGTGCCAGCAGTCAGACAGGATCCCAAGAGACCCAGTACTTC
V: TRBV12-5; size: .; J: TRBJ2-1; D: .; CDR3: CASGLVRRRYNEQFF; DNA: TGTGCTAGTGGTTTGGTAAGGCGTCGGTACAATGAGCAGTTCTTC
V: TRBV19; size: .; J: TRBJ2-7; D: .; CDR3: CASSPTAAGEYEQYF; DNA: TGTGCCAGTAGTCCCACCGCTGCAGGGGAGTACGAGCAGTACTTC
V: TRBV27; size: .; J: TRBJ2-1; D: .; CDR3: CASSFPEGEQFF; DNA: TGTGCCAGCAGTTTCCCGGAGGGTGAGCAGTTCTTC
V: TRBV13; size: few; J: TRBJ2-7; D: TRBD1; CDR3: CASSTRQGSPRVQYF; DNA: TGTGCCAGCAGCACCCGACAGGGATCCCCGAGGGTGCAGTACTTC
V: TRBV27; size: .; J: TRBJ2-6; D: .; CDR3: CASSTNSGANVLTF; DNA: TGTGCCAGCAGTACTAACTCTGGGGCCAACGTCCTGACTTTC
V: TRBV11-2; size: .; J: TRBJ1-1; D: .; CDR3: CASSSEGDGKGGEAFF; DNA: TGTGCCAGCAGCTCCGAGGGGGACGGAAAGGGAGGTGAAGCTTTCTTT
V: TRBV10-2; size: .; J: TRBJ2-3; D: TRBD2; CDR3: CASSEIVGGPTDTQYF; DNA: TGCGCCAGCAGTGAGATTGTGGGAGGGCCGACAGATACGCAGTATTTT
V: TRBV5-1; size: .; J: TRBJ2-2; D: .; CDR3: CASSFYAPTGGELFF; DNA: TGCGCCAGCAGCTTCTACGCGCCGACGGGGGGGGAGCTGTTTTTT
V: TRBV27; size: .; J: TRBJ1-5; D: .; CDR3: CASSMATDNQPQHF; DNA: TGTGCCAGCAGTATGGCGACAGACAATCAGCCCCAGCATTTT
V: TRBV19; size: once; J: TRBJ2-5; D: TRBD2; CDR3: CASSTPGLAGQETQYF; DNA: TGTGCCAGTAGTACCCCCGGACTAGCGGGACAAGAGACCCAGTACTTC
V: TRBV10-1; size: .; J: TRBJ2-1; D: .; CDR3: CASSESRTAYNEQFF; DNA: TGCGCCAGCAGTGAGTCTAGGACCGCCTACAATGAGCAGTTCTTC
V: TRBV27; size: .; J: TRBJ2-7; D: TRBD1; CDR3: CASAHRGGSSYEQYF; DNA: TGTGCCAGCGCACACAGGGGCGGCAGCTCCTACGAGCAGTACTTC
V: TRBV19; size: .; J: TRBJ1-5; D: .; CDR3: CAGSLRGNQPQHF; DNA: TGTGCCGGTTCTTTAAGGGGCAATCAGCCCCAGCATTTT
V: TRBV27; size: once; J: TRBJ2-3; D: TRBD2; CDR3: CASSSIAGVMSADTQYF; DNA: TGTGCCAGCAGTTCTATAGCGGGAGTTATGTCCGCAGATACGCAGTATTTT
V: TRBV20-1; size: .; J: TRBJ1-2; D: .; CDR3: CSATDYGYTF; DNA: TGCAGTGCTACCGACTATGGCTACACCTTC
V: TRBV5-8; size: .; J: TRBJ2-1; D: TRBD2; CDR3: CASSLEATSGTEPSYNEQFF; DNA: TGTGCCAGCAGCTTGGAGGCGACTAGCGGGACCGAACCCTCCTACAATGAGCAGTTCTTC
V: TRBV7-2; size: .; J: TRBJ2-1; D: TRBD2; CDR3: CASSLGVAGVNEQFF; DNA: TGTGCCAGCAGCTTAGGAGTAGCGGGAGTCAATGAGCAGTTCTTC
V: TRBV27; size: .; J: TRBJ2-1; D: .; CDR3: CASRPRSGYNEQFF; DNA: TGTGCCAGCAGACCCCGCAGCGGATACAATGAGCAGTTCTTC
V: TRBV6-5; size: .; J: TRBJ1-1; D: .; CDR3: CASRATGSNTEAFF; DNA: TGTGCCAGCAGGGCGACGGGTTCGAACACTGAAGCTTTCTTT
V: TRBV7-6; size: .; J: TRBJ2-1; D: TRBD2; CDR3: CASSFVVAGGPSSYNEQFF; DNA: TGTGCCAGCAGCTTCGTAGTAGCGGGAGGACCAAGCTCCTACAATGAGCAGTTCTTC
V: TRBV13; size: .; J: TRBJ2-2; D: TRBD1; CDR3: CASSLTGTGDTGELFF; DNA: TGTGCCAGCAGCCTGACCGGGACAGGGGACACCGGGGAGCTGTTTTTT
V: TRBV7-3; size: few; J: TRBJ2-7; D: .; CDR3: CASSTSSYEQYF; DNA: TGTGCCAGCAGCACATCTTCCTACGAGCAGTACTTC
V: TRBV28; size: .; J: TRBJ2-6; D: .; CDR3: CASSWTSGANVLTF; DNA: TGTGCCAGCAGCTGGACCTCTGGGGCCAACGTCCTGACTTTC
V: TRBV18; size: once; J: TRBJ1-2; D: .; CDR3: CASSPLADPKAYGYTF; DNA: TGTGCCAGCTCACCCTTGGCAGACCCTAAAGCCTATGGCTACACCTTC
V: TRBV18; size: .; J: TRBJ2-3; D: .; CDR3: CASSPSRGSGLHGDTQYF; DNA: TGTGCCAGCTCACCTTCCAGGGGTAGCGGGCTCCACGGGGATACGCAGTATTTT
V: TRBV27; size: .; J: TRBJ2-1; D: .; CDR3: CASSPPVGAGEQFF; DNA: TGTGCCAGCAGTCCTCCCGTAGGGGCGGGTGAGCAGTTCTTC
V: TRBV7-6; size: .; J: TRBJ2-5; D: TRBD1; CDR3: CASSLAGTEGETQYF; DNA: TGTGCCAGCAGCTTAGCCGGGACAGAAGGCGAGACCCAGTACTTC
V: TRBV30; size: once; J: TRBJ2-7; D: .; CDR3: CAWSATQREQYF; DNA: TGTGCCTGGAGTGCCACCCAGAGGGAGCAGTACTTC
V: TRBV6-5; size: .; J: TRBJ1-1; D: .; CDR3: CASSYSGLLTGEAFF; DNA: TGTGCCAGCAGTTACTCGGGACTCCTCACCGGTGAAGCTTTCTTT
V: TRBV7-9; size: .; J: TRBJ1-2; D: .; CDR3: CASSLSDFTRFNYGYTF; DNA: TGTGCCAGCAGCTTATCCGACTTCACACGGTTTAACTATGGCTACACCTTC
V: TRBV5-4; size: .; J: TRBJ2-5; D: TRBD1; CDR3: CASSHTGQGATETQYF; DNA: TGTGCCAGCAGCCATACGGGACAGGGGGCAACGGAGACCCAGTACTTC
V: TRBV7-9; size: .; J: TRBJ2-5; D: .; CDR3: CASSLVRDLQYF; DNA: TGTGCCAGCAGCTTAGTACGCGACCTTCAGTACTTC
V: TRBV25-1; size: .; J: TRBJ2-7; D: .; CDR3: CASSEGDGFYEQYF; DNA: TGTGCCAGCAGTGAAGGGGACGGATTCTACGAGCAGTACTTC
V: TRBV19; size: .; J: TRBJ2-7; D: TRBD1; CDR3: CASSIEAGGPSYEQYF; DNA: TGTGCCAGTAGTATAGAGGCAGGGGGCCCCTCCTACGAGCAGTACTTC
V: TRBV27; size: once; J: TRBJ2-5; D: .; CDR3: CASSFLREETQYF; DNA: TGTGCCAGCAGTTTTTTGAGGGAAGAGACCCAGTACTTC
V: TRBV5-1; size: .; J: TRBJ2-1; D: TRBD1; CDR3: CASSPDRAHNEQFF; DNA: TGCGCCAGCAGCCCGGACAGGGCCCACAATGAGCAGTTCTTC